What follows are 2 T cell receptor beta chains derived from one specimen sequenced in a study of blood T cell repertoires in COVID-19. Clones were read by immunoSEQ multiplex PCR, and TCRdb kept only the in-frame ones, dropping some. The sample shows approximately 70,000 clones, about 85% of them seen only once. The specimen sequenced was peripheral blood. Receptors originate from a woman of 80 years or more with active or convalescent COVID-19.

The chain couples TRBV7-2 to TRBJ2-1, with TRBD1 identical over 8 bases. Germline CDR1 is SGHTA and CDR2 is FQGNSA. The CDR3 loop spans 14 amino acids. V lost 5 bases, J lost 7 bases, and 7 bases stayed unmatched. The CDR3 DNA follows: TGTGCCAGCAGCGCCGACAGGGGCCGTAATGAGCAGTTCTTC. Translation: CASSADRGRNEQFF.

This clone was detected only a few times. This chain connects TRBV11-3 to TRBJ2-7; the D gene is possibly TRBD1 (6 bases). Trimming cost V 4 bases and J 4 bases, with 20 bases left between them. The CDR3 has 16 residues. Germline V gene lookup returns CDR1 SGHNT and CDR2 YENEEA. CDR3 region: CASSSRDTRFGYEQYF. CDR3 sequence (DNA): TGTGCCAGCAGCTCCCGGGACACGCGTTTCGGATACGAGCAGTACTTC.